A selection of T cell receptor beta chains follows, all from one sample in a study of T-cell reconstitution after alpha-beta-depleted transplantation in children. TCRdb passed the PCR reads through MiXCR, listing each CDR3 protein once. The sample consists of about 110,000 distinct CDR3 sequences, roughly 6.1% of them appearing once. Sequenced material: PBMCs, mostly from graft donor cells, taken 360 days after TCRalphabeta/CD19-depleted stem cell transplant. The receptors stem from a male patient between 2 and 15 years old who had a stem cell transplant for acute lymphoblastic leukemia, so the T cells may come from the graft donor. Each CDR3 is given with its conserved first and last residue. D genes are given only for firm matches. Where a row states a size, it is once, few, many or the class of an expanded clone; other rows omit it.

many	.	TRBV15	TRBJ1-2	CATSRSTVLRQGYTF	TGTGCCACCAGCAGATCGACGGTACTGAGGCAAGGCTACACCTTC
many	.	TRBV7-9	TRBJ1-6	CASSNGPSGSPLHF	TGTGCCAGCAGCAACGGTCCGAGCGGATCACCCCTCCACTTT
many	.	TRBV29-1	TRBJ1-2	CSVGSAHPLYGYTF	TGCAGCGTTGGCTCTGCTCACCCCCTCTATGGCTACACCTTC
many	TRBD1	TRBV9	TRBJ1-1	CASSVGDRPLEAFF	TGTGCCAGCAGCGTAGGGGACAGACCACTTGAAGCTTTCTTT
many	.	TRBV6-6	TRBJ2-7	CASSPTAYEQYF	TGTGCCAGCAGTCCTACAGCCTACGAGCAGTACTTC
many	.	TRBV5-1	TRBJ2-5	CASSFLGKTQYF	TGCGCCAGCAGCTTCCTGGGGAAGACCCAGTACTTC
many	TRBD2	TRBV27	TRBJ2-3	CASSSHGRSDTQYF	TGTGCCAGCAGTTCTCACGGGAGGTCAGATACGCAGTATTTT
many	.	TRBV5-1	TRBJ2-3	CASSLIDQPTDTQYF	TGCGCCAGCAGCCTAATCGACCAGCCCACAGATACGCAGTATTTT
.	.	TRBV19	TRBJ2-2	CASVPRSFGTGELFF	TGTGCCAGTGTTCCGCGTAGCTTTGGCACCGGGGAGCTGTTTTTT
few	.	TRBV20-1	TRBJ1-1	CSAIPLQASGTEAFF	TGCAGTGCTATCCCCCTTCAGGCGTCTGGCACTGAAGCTTTCTTT
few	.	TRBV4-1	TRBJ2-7	CASSQDPAPGDYEQYF	TGCGCCAGCAGCCAAGATCCGGCACCGGGGGACTACGAGCAGTACTTC
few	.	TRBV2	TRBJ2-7	CASSAGPSYEQYF	TGTGCCAGCAGTGCGGGACCGAGTTACGAGCAGTACTTC
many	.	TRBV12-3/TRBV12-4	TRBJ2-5	CASSWGETQYF	TGTGCCAGCAGTTGGGGAGAGACCCAGTACTTC
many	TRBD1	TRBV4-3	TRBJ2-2	CASSQHRGLSMNTGELFF	TGCGCCAGCAGCCAACACAGGGGGCTCTCTATGAACACCGGGGAGCTGTTTTTT
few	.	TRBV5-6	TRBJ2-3	CASSLASRETTDTQYF	TGTGCCAGCAGCTTGGCGTCGAGGGAGACCACAGATACGCAGTATTTT
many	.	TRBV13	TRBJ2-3	CASSLGLTSTDTQYF	TGTGCCAGCAGCTTAGGCCTCACGAGCACAGATACGCAGTATTTT
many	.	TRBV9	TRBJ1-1	CASSSQYMNTEAFF	TGTGCCAGCAGCTCCCAGTACATGAACACTGAAGCTTTCTTT
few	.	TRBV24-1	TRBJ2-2	CATSVLTGELFF	TGTGCCACCAGTGTCCTGACCGGGGAGCTGTTTTTT
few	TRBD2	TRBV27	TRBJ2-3	CASSLPGRDGTDTQYF	TGTGCCAGCAGTTTACCCGGGAGGGACGGCACAGATACGCAGTATTTT
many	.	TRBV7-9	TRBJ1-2	CASSFQSSRARPYGYTF	TGTGCCAGCAGCTTCCAATCAAGCCGGGCCAGGCCCTATGGCTACACCTTC
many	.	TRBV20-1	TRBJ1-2	CSALRGRAGGYTF	TGCAGTGCGCTCAGAGGGAGGGCGGGTGGCTACACCTTC
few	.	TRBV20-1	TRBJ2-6	CSAGGTEVSSGANVLTF	TGCAGTGCCGGCGGGACAGAGGTCTCCTCTGGGGCCAACGTCCTGACTTTC
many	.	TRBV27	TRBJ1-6	CASSFFTYNSPLHF	TGTGCCAGCAGTTTCTTCACCTATAATTCACCCCTCCACTTT
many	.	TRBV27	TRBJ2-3	CASSSIGGTQYF	TGTGCCAGCAGTTCCATTGGAGGTACGCAGTATTTT
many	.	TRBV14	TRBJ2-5	CASSQHQETQYF	TGTGCCAGCAGCCAACATCAAGAGACCCAGTACTTC
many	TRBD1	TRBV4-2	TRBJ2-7	CASSPGTGTTYEQYF	TGTGCCAGCAGTCCCGGGACAGGGACAACCTACGAGCAGTACTTC
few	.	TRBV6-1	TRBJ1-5	CASKHLNQPQHF	TGTGCCAGCAAGCATCTCAATCAGCCCCAGCATTTT
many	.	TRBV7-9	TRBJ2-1	CASSSPPGAYNEQFF	TGTGCCAGCAGCTCCCCACCGGGTGCCTACAATGAGCAGTTCTTC
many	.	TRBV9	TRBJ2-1	CASTPHLAAYNEQFF	TGTGCCAGCACCCCCCACTTAGCGGCCTACAATGAGCAGTTCTTC
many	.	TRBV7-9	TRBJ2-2	CAIPPGGVGTGELFF	TGTGCCATTCCCCCGGGGGGCGTAGGCACCGGGGAGCTGTTTTTT
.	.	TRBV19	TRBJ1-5	CASSIGGQPQHF	TGTGCCAGTAGTATAGGTGGTCAGCCCCAGCATTTT
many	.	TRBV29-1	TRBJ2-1	CSAAEGSNEQFF	TGCAGCGCCGCCGAGGGTAGCAATGAGCAGTTCTTC
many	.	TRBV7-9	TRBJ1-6	CASSLYGSPLHF	TGTGCCAGCAGCTTATACGGATCACCCCTCCACTTT
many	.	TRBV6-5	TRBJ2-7	CASSLDGGPYEQYF	TGTGCCAGCAGTTTAGATGGGGGGCCCTACGAGCAGTACTTC
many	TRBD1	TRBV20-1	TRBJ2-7	CSATGQGNEQYF	TGCAGTGCTACAGGACAGGGCAACGAGCAGTACTTC
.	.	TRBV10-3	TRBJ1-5	CAHGFLEHSNQPQHF	TGTGCCCATGGCTTCCTGGAACATAGCAATCAGCCCCAGCATTTT
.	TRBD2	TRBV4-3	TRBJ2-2	CASSQYLLGWREGSAGELFF	TGCGCCAGCAGTCAATACCTTCTAGGATGGCGGGAGGGTTCCGCCGGGGAGCTGTTTTTT
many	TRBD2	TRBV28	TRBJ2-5	CASSFQGGLANQETQYF	TGTGCCAGCAGTTTCCAGGGGGGACTAGCGAACCAAGAGACCCAGTACTTC
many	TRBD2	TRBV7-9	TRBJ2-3	CASSSTSGRAGTDTQYF	TGTGCCAGCAGCTCGACTAGCGGGAGGGCCGGCACAGATACGCAGTATTTT
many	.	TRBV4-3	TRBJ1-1	CASSQGLGTEAFF	TGCGCCAGCAGCCAAGGACTTGGGACTGAAGCTTTCTTT
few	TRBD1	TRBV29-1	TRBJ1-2	CSVPRTGRYGYTF	TGCAGCGTTCCTCGGACAGGGAGGTATGGCTACACCTTC
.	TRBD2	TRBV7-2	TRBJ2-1	CASSLEAGGLNEQFF	TGTGCCAGCAGCTTAGAAGCGGGGGGGCTCAATGAGCAGTTCTTC
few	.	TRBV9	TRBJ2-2	CASSVGQRELFF	TGTGCCAGCAGCGTAGGGCAGAGGGAGCTGTTTTTT
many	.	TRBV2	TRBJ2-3	CASSTFPGHRTDTQYF	TGTGCCAGCAGCACCTTTCCGGGACATAGGACAGATACGCAGTATTTT
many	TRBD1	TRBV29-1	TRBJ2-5	CSVEDRGLKVETQYF	TGCAGCGTTGAAGACAGGGGGCTGAAGGTGGAGACCCAGTACTTC
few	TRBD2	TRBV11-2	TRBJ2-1	CASSLDLAGGPLYNEQFF	TGTGCCAGCAGCTTAGATTTAGCGGGAGGGCCGCTATACAATGAGCAGTTCTTC
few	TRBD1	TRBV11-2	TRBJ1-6	CASSLYGQGTVYNSPLHF	TGTGCCAGCAGCTTATACGGACAGGGAACCGTGTATAATTCACCCCTCCACTTT
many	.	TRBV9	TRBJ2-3	CASSVGQTSTDTQYF	TGTGCCAGCAGCGTGGGGCAGACTAGCACAGATACGCAGTATTTT
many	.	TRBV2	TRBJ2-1	CASRGTAGYYNEQFF	TGTGCCAGCAGGGGCACGGCGGGGTACTACAATGAGCAGTTCTTC
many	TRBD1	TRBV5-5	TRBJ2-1	CASSLVAGGREQFF	TGTGCCAGCAGCTTGGTGGCAGGGGGCCGGGAGCAGTTCTTC
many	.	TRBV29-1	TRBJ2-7	CSVETPGLKRVSYF	TGCAGCGTTGAAACCCCGGGACTCAAACGGGTGTCGTACTTC
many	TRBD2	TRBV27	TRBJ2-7	CASSPAGDDEQYF	TGTGCCAGCAGTCCAGCGGGAGACGACGAGCAGTACTTC
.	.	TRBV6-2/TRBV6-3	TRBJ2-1	CASSSPGLYNEQFF	TGTGCCAGCAGTTCCCCCGGACTCTACAATGAGCAGTTCTTC
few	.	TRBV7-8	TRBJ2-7	CASSINREHEQYF	TGTGCCAGCAGCATTAACAGGGAGCACGAGCAGTACTTC
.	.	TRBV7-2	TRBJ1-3	CASSSVSGNTIYF	TGTGCCAGCAGCTCCGTCTCTGGAAACACCATATATTTT
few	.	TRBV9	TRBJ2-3	CASSVIAESTDTQYF	TGTGCCAGCAGCGTAATAGCGGAGAGCACAGATACGCAGTATTTT
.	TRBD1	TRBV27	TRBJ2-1	CASSTPRQGNNEQFF	TGTGCCAGCAGTACACCTCGACAGGGTAACAATGAGCAGTTCTTC